This T cell receptor (beta chain) was retrieved from a study of shared clonotypes between healthy human individuals. V was shortened by 8 bases and J by 1 base, with 10 bases between the two germline ends. Germline V CDR1 and CDR2: KGHSH, LQKENI. The CDR3 runs 13 residues. Measured with immunoSEQ multiplex PCR; TCRdb has only the in-frame clones, and not every one. Here the sample spans roughly 380,000 clones, 90% to 97% being singletons. The rearrangement links TRBV18 to TRBJ2-3; no reliable D call. This receptor was identified in a man aged 25 to 40 in good health. Sequenced: memory CD8+ T cells sorted from blood. Subset reported: CD45RO+ cells pooled with CCR7-negative TemRA cells. The CDR3 region is CASGRLGTDTQYF. CDR3 DNA sequence: TGTGCCAGCGGTCGTTTGGGCACAGATACGCAGTATTTT.